One and the same sample provided the 30 T cell receptor beta chains below, sequenced in a study of blood T cell repertoires in COVID-19. The repertoire was sequenced with immunoSEQ multiplex PCR; TCRdb's copy has only in-frame clones and lacks some. The sample lists about 270,000 clones, more than 75% occurring once. The sample consisted of peripheral blood. The receptors originated from a woman of 80 years or more with COVID-19, enrolled during active disease.

J is TRBJ2-5 and V is TRBV7-3; D unclear. V was cut by 5 bases and J by 1 base, with 8 bases left in between. This CDR3 is built from 13 residues. CDR1 and CDR2 from the germline V gene are SGHTA and FQGTGA. The CDR3 nucleotides are TGTGCCAGCAGCGAACAGAGCCAAGAGACCCAGTACTTC. Amino acids: CASSEQSQETQYF.

The CDR3 region is CASSSERKSSYNSPLHF. CDR3 bases: TGTGCCAGCAGTTCGGAGAGAAAATCCTCCTATAATTCACCCCTCCACTTT. The J gene is TRBJ1-6, the V gene TRBV27, with D uncertain. This CDR3 is built from 17 residues. Germline V lookup: CDR1 MNHEY, CDR2 SMNVEV (reference sequence). With 4 bases removed from V and 0 bases from J, the gap between germline ends came to 13 bases.

The CDR3 DNA reads TGCAGCACGGACAGGAACAATGAGCAGTTCTTC. Encoded protein: CSTDRNNEQFF. V usage is TRBV29-1 and J usage is TRBJ2-1, with TRBD1 matching 7 bases. The J segment lost 5 bases and the V segment lost 8 bases, leaving 3 bases of the junction unmatched. Per germline, CDR1 SQVTM and CDR2 ANQGSEA. The CDR3 loop spans 11 amino acids.

The chain carries TRBV7-2 and TRBJ1-5; the D is unclear. Germline V gene lookup returns CDR1 SGHTA and CDR2 FQGNSA. Trimming stripped 4 bases from V and 1 base from J, with 8 bases between. This CDR3 has 14 amino acids. This CDR3 is CASSYFQSNQPQHF. The CDR3 DNA is TGTGCCAGCAGCTACTTTCAAAGCAATCAGCCCCAGCATTTT.

The chain is built from TRBV11-2 and TRBJ1-2; 7 bases are a match to TRBD1. Germline trimming cut 6 bases from V and 4 bases from J; bases unmatched to any gene: 5. The CDR3 is made up of 13 amino acids. The V gene's germline CDR1 is SGHAT and CDR2 FQNNGV. CDR3 nucleotide sequence: TGTGCCAGCAGACTAGGGGGCGCCTATGGCTACACCTTC. Protein product: CASRLGGAYGYTF.

The rearrangement links TRBV3-1 (or the pseudogene TRBV3-2) to TRBJ1-5, with D possibly TRBD1 on 5 matching bases. The ends were cut back, 5 bases at V and 4 bases at J, with 21 bases in the middle. Germline V gene data show CDR1 as LGHDT and CDR2 as YNNKEL (reference sequence). The CDR3 totals 17 residues. The CDR3 region has the DNA TGTGCCAGCAGCTTTCAGGGTATGGTAGTCGGGAATCAGCCCCAGCATTTT. It encodes CASSFQGMVVGNQPQHF.

The chain is built from TRBV3-1 (or the pseudogene TRBV3-2) and TRBJ1-5, with D hard to call. V lost 0 bases and J lost 4, with 7 bases in between. CDR3 length equals 14 residues. Germline CDR1 LGHDT, CDR2 YNNKEL (reference sequence). CDR3 in amino acids: CASSQDWQNQPQHF. CDR3 nucleotide sequence: TGTGCCAGCAGCCAAGATTGGCAGAATCAGCCCCAGCATTTT.

J is TRBJ2-1 and V is TRBV7-8; 12 nucleotides match TRBD2. The germline CDR1 and CDR2 sequences are SGHVS and FQNEAQ. V trimming: 2 bases; J trimming: 0 bases; junction bases outside the gene matches: 14. This CDR3 is 21 amino acids long. For the CDR3, the DNA is TGTGCCAGCAGCTTACCGCTACTAGCGGGGGGCTATCAAAGCTCCTACAATGAGCAGTTCTTC. Translating it yields CASSLPLLAGGYQSSYNEQFF.

With regard to this clone: Other nucleotide sequences in the sample specify the same CDR3. This chain links TRBV7-2 with TRBJ2-5; weak D call: TRBD1 (6 bases). V was pared by 1 base and J by 4 bases, with 7 bases between. This CDR3 comprises 13 residues. Germline V lookup: CDR1 SGHTA, CDR2 FQGNSA. In nucleotides, the CDR3 is TGTGCCAGCAGCTTAGGCAGGGGAGAGACCCAGTACTTC. It yields the protein CASSLGRGETQYF.

The CDR3 DNA reads as TGTGCCAGCTCACCAGCGGGGGATCAGCCCCAGCATTTT. Its translation: CASSPAGDQPQHF. The rearrangement links TRBV18 to TRBJ1-5, with TRBD1 as a possible D gene (5 bases). Looked up from germline, CDR1 is KGHSH and CDR2 is LQKENI. The length of the CDR3 is 13 residues. With 2 bases removed from V and 5 bases from J, the gap between germline ends came to 7 bases.

The chain recombines TRBV14 with TRBJ1-4; D is ambiguous. The CDR3 consists of 14 residues. Germline assignment: CDR1 SGHDN and CDR2 FVKESK. With 1 base removed from V and 6 bases from J, the gap between germline ends came to 9 bases. The CDR3 sequence is CASSQGGGYEKLFF. CDR3 DNA sequence: TGTGCCAGCAGCCAAGGTGGCGGATATGAAAAACTGTTTTTT.

The chain uses TRBV3-1 (or the pseudogene TRBV3-2) and TRBJ1-2, with D hard to call. Germline V gene sequence: CDR1 LGHDT, CDR2 YNNKEL (reference sequence). The CDR3 has 13 residues. Trimming shortened V by 2 bases and J by 8 bases, and 12 bases separated the two germline ends. CDR3 in amino acids: CASSQIDEGGYTF. CDR3 bases: TGTGCCAGCAGCCAAATTGATGAGGGAGGCTACACCTTC.

The chain uses TRBV5-4 and TRBJ1-1; 7 bases are shared with TRBD1. The V segment lost 0 bases and the J segment 0 bases; nucleotides outside the gene matches: 11. Germline lookup yields CDR1 SGHNT and CDR2 YYREEE (reference sequence). The CDR3 extends over 18 amino acids. The CDR3 DNA reads as TGTGCCAGCAGCTTGGGTGGGACAGTTAGCCTCATGAACACTGAAGCTTTCTTT. Translating it yields CASSLGGTVSLMNTEAFF.

The V and J genes are TRBV12-3 or TRBV12-4 and TRBJ1-5, with D possibly being TRBD1 (5 bases). This CDR3 comprises 13 residues. V dropped 9 bases and J dropped 2 bases, with 11 bases sitting between them. This chain's CDR3 is CASLRGRNQPQHF. The CDR3 DNA reads TGTGCCAGTTTAAGGGGCCGCAATCAGCCCCAGCATTTT.

The rearrangement links TRBV27 to TRBJ1-2, with D possibly being TRBD1 (6 bases). The germline V gene has CDR1 MNHEY and CDR2 SMNVEV (reference sequence). Trimming removed 4 bases at V and 0 bases at J, with 30 bases between. The CDR3 totals 21 residues. The CDR3 is CASSSPGYDAVGAVTNYGYTF. CDR3 nucleotide sequence: TGTGCCAGCAGTTCCCCAGGGTATGATGCCGTGGGGGCTGTGACTAACTATGGCTACACCTTC.

The chain joins TRBV6-6 to TRBJ1-6; D unresolved. Germline lookup yields CDR1 MNHNY and CDR2 SVGAGI (reference sequence). The CDR3 consists of 15 residues. V was cut by 8 bases and J by 8 bases, with 19 bases left in between. CDR3 region: CASSERGNVDSPLHF. The CDR3 DNA reads as TGTGCCAGCTCGGAACGCGGGAATGTGGATTCACCCCTCCACTTT.

The chain is built from TRBV28 and TRBJ2-1; TRBD1 matches at 8 bases. This CDR3 has 15 amino acids. Germline CDR1 MDHEN, CDR2 SYDVKM. The V segment lost 6 bases and the J segment 2 bases; nucleotides outside the gene matches: 6. The CDR3 nucleotides read TGTGCCAGCAGCCCGGACAGGGTCACCTACAATGAGCAGTTCTTC. Residues: CASSPDRVTYNEQFF. The full variable domain, rest sourced from reference TRBV28 and TRBJ2-1, is DVKVTQSSRYLVKRTGEKVFLECVQDMDHENMFWYRQDPGLGLRLIYFSYDVKMKEKGDIPEGYSVSREKKERFSLILESASTNQTSMYLCASSPDRVTYNEQFFGPGTRLTVL.

This chain joins TRBV30 and TRBJ1-5, with a tentative D call TRBD1 (5 bases). The CDR3 loop spans 12 amino acids. With 5 bases removed from V and 6 bases from J, the gap between germline ends came to 11 bases. CDR1 GTSNPN and CDR2 SVGIG come from the germline V gene (reference sequence). CDR3 DNA sequence: TGTGCCTGGTCAGGGCAAGGTCAGCCCCAGCATTTT. As protein: CAWSGQGQPQHF.

This sequence joins TRBV5-6 and TRBJ1-6, with 9 bases aligning to TRBD1. After removal of 5 bases from V and 9 bases from J, the junction contained 15 bases not matched to a gene. The CDR3 has 17 residues. The germline V gene has CDR1 SGHDT and CDR2 YYEEEE. CDR3 amino acids: CASRTGTGSTRGSPLHF. The CDR3 region has the DNA TGTGCCAGCAGAACCGGGACAGGGAGTACGAGGGGTTCACCCCTCCACTTT.

This chain links TRBV9 with TRBJ1-2, with D possibly TRBD1 on 6 matching bases. The CDR3 sequence is 15 residues long. Germline V gene lookup returns CDR1 SGDLS and CDR2 YYNGEE. The V and J ends lost 0 bases and 3 bases respectively, with 12 bases between them. CDR3 DNA sequence: TGTGCCAGCAGCGTAGAGGGTCACAGGGACTATGGCTACACCTTC. Its translation is CASSVEGHRDYGYTF.

The gene calls are TRBV6-5 and TRBJ2-3; 13 nucleotides match TRBD2. Germline assignment: CDR1 MNHEY and CDR2 SVGAGI. V lost 8 bases and J lost 5; bases outside the gene matches: 4. This CDR3 is 14 amino acids long. CDR3 protein: CASQLAGGKDTQYF. DNA for the CDR3: TGTGCCAGCCAACTAGCGGGGGGGAAAGATACGCAGTATTTT.

The chain joins TRBV30 to TRBJ1-5, with D hard to call. V was shortened by 2 bases and J by 1 base, with 9 bases between the two germline ends. Germline lookup yields CDR1 GTSNPN and CDR2 SVGIG (reference sequence). The length of the CDR3 is 14 residues. DNA of the CDR3: TGTGCCTGGAGTCTCGGGGAGAGCAATCAGCCCCAGCATTTT. It encodes CAWSLGESNQPQHF.

This rearrangement joins TRBV5-6 to TRBJ1-2; no firm D call. V was clipped by 4 bases and J by 8 bases, with 12 bases between them. CDR1 is SGHDT and CDR2 is YYEEEE in the germline V gene. The CDR3 runs to 12 residues. CDR3: CASSLRLGGYTF. CDR3 DNA sequence: TGTGCCAGCAGCCTCCGACTTGGAGGCTACACCTTC.

This chain uses TRBV15 with TRBJ1-5; D gene ambiguous. Trimming pared 3 bases from V and 4 bases from J, leaving 10 bases between. The CDR3 spans 14 residues. The V gene's germline CDR1 is LNHNV and CDR2 YYDKDF (reference sequence). The CDR3 loop reads CATSSSTLNQPQHF. As DNA, the CDR3 is TGTGCCACCAGCAGCAGTACGTTGAATCAGCCCCAGCATTTT.

The V gene is TRBV2, the J gene TRBJ1-4; the D gene is possibly TRBD1 (5 bases). The CDR3 covers 12 residues. V gave up 10 bases and J gave up 7 bases, with 13 bases separating them. The germline gives CDR1 SNHLY, CDR2 FYNNEI. CDR3: CATTWDFEKLFF. In nucleotides, the CDR3 is TGTGCCACTACCTGGGACTTTGAAAAACTGTTTTTT.

Written as DNA, the CDR3 is TGTGCCAGCAGCTTAACCCTGAAGAGACCCCTCCACTTT. Translation gives CASSLTLKRPLHF. V usage is TRBV7-3 and J usage is TRBJ1-6; the D is unclear. The CDR3 is 13 amino acids. V shed 0 bases and J shed 12 bases, with 9 bases lying between them. Germline V CDR1 and CDR2: SGHTA, FQGTGA.

J is TRBJ2-5 and V is TRBV19, with a tentative D call TRBD2 (6 bases). CDR1 LNHDA and CDR2 SQIVND come from the germline V gene (reference sequence). Trimming pared 4 bases from V and 5 bases from J, leaving 11 bases between. There are 13 residues in the CDR3. The CDR3 here is CASSSGAGETQYF. Written as DNA, the CDR3 is TGTGCCAGTAGTAGCGGGGCAGGGGAGACCCAGTACTTC. Looking up the rest from reference TRBV19 and TRBJ2-5 gives the full variable domain: DGGITQSPKYLFRKEGQNVTLSCEQNLNHDAMYWYRQDPGQGLRLIYYSQIVNDFQKGDIAEGYSVSREKKESFPLTVTSAQKNPTAFYLCASSSGAGETQYFGPGTRLLVL.

The chain employs TRBV19 and TRBJ2-3; no definite D call. Looked up from germline, CDR1 is LNHDA and CDR2 is SQIVND (reference sequence). The CDR3 runs 12 residues. Trimming shortened V by 3 bases and J by 6 bases, and 7 bases separated the two germline ends. This CDR3 is CASSIYGDTQYF. The CDR3 DNA reads as TGTGCCAGTAGTATTTACGGGGATACGCAGTATTTT.

The chain recombines TRBV19 with TRBJ2-1; 12 positions agree with TRBD1. The trim removed 5 bases at V and 5 bases at J, leaving 4 bases unmatched. The CDR3 consists of 15 residues. The V gene's germline CDR1 is LNHDA and CDR2 SQIVND (reference sequence). The CDR3 nucleotides are TGTGCCAGTAGTTGGGACAGGGGGCTTAACAATGAGCAGTTCTTC. Its translation: CASSWDRGLNNEQFF.

The V and J genes are TRBV19 and TRBJ1-4, with D unresolved. CDR3 length equals 15 residues. Germline CDR1 reads LNHDA; CDR2 reads SQIVND (reference sequence). Trimming cost V 4 bases and J 1 base, with 10 bases left between them. CDR3 loop: CASSTVRLTNEKLFF. CDR3 DNA: TGTGCCAGTAGTACCGTGAGATTAACTAATGAAAAACTGTTTTTT. The entire variable domain, with the rest obtained from reference TRBV19 and TRBJ1-4, is as follows: DGGITQSPKYLFRKEGQNVTLSCEQNLNHDAMYWYRQDPGQGLRLIYYSQIVNDFQKGDIAEGYSVSREKKESFPLTVTSAQKNPTAFYLCASSTVRLTNEKLFFGSGTQLSVL.